This T cell receptor beta chain originates from a study of blood T cell repertoires in COVID-19. Across the study: Samples taken during acute and convalescent COVID-19 were collected in the United States, Italy and Spain. From T cells, B-cell-depleted T cells, or PBMCs came the material, which was cDNA or gDNA.

This clone has only one observation. Study processing details: Counts of nucleated cells, estimated from reference gene primer amplification, were obtained. Generated by immunoSEQ multiplex PCR, the TCRdb table keeps only in-frame clones and is missing some. V and J calls plus clone size are reproduced from that table; the DNA served to infer D and trimming. Of about 140,000 clones detected, around 84% appear once; the ten largest clones hold about 8%. Germline V CDR1 and CDR2: MDHEN, SYDVKM. This CDR3 comprises 13 residues. Trimming took 8 bases from V and 7 from J, leaving 14 bases between them. Input material: peripheral blood. The receptor's source is a woman aged 60-75 years with acute or convalescent COVID-19. The chain employs TRBV28 and TRBJ1-4; D gene unclear. The CDR3 loop is CASLTVAGEKLFF. The CDR3 bases are TGTGCCAGCCTTACGGTGGCGGGTGAAAAACTGTTTTTT. The variable domain in full, completed from reference TRBV28 and TRBJ1-4, reads DVKVTQSSRYLVKRTGEKVFLECVQDMDHENMFWYRQDPGLGLRLIYFSYDVKMKEKGDIPEGYSVSREKKERFSLILESASTNQTSMYLCASLTVAGEKLFFGSGTQLSVL.